These 20 T cell receptor beta chains came from one sample sequenced in a study of human T cells and chemical hapten exposure (dated by TCRdb to the early 2020s). This specimen's time point label, interpreted: pre-sensitization, week 0. Explained via the paper, the treatment or condition label denotes: therapeutic diphenylcyclopropenone sensitization with weekly scalp DPC. Total RNA was extracted from unfractionated whole blood that had been collected in Tempus Blood RNA tubes. Library creation used RACE. Instrument on record: NextSeq 500. TCRdb's own reprocessing of the public reads used fastp at Q25 and MiXCR and kept productive beta chains. Every CDR3 protein is listed once, alongside the most common genes and DNA of its rows. This sample gives 56,000 or so distinct CDR3 sequences in total; 8.5% to 10% of them show up just once. The top ten hold 9.6% of the sample. The specimen comprised whole blood, sampled in connection with sensitization to the hapten diphenylcyclopropenone (DPC). Receptors were obtained from a woman between 25 and 40 years old with alopecia areata. Some clones in this sample may be carry-over from other donors' samples.

The chain carries TRBV12-5 and TRBJ2-1; TRBD1 matches 9 bases. The CDR3 contains 16 residues. CDR1 is LGHNT, CDR2 FRNRAP, per germline. The V gene end was trimmed by 5 bases and the J gene end by 6 bases; junction bases not matched to a gene: 11. As DNA, the CDR3 is TGTGCTAGTGGTACCGGCGAGACAGGGGGAGGCAATGAGCAGTTCTTC. Amino acids: CASGTGETGGGNEQFF.

This clonotype was counted ten times or more. The chain links TRBV24-1 to TRBJ2-1, with unresolved D. The ends were cut back, 10 bases at V and 4 bases at J, with 10 bases in the middle. This CDR3 has 12 amino acids. Germline V gene lookup returns CDR1 KGHDR and CDR2 SFDVKD. The CDR3 sequence: CATSLNYNEQFF. The DNA for the CDR3 is TGTGCCACGTCCCTGAATTACAATGAGCAGTTCTTC.

This clonotype was observed at least ten times. The chain couples TRBV5-6 to TRBJ2-3; 7 positions agree with TRBD1. The ends lost 0 bases at V and 4 bases at J; junction bases unmatched: 5. CDR1 is SGHDT and CDR2 is YYEEEE in the germline V gene. The CDR3 sequence is 15 residues long. This chain's CDR3 is CASSLGQGFADTQYF. In DNA, the CDR3 is TGTGCCAGCAGCTTGGGACAGGGTTTCGCAGATACGCAGTATTTT.

The chain joins TRBV5-1 to TRBJ2-7, with 9 bases lining up with TRBD1. V was pared by 4 bases and J by 6 bases, with 2 bases of the junction left unmatched. In germline, CDR1 is SGHRS, CDR2 YFSETQ. CDR3 size: 12 residues. The CDR3 sequence is CASSGQGIEQYF. The CDR3 coding sequence is TGCGCCAGCAGCGGACAGGGGATCGAGCAGTACTTC.

This clonotype was recorded a few times. The gene calls are TRBV29-1 and TRBJ1-1; D unresolved. Trimming removed 4 bases at V and 0 bases at J, with 6 bases between. In germline, CDR1 is SQVTM, CDR2 ANQGSEA. The CDR3 totals 12 residues. In nucleotides, the CDR3 is TGCAGCGTTGCCCGATTGAACACTGAAGCTTTCTTT. This sequence encodes CSVARLNTEAFF.

This clonotype was recorded at least ten times. This chain links TRBV7-2 with TRBJ1-3; D is uncertain. V lost 1 base and J 1 base, leaving 11 bases between the germline ends. This CDR3 has 16 amino acids. Looked up from germline, CDR1 is SGHTA and CDR2 is FQGNSA. CDR3 in amino acids: CASSLGTVGSGNTIYF. The CDR3 DNA sequence: TGTGCCAGCAGCTTAGGGACTGTGGGATCTGGAAACACCATATATTTT.

At least ten counts were recorded for this clonotype. J is TRBJ1-6 and V is TRBV21-1. TRBV21-1 is recorded as a pseudogene. This CDR3 spans 9 amino acids. Here the CDR3 DNA reads TGTGCCAGCAGCTCACCCCTCCACTTT. This codes for CASSSPLHF.

This clonotype was seen only a few times. The chain combines TRBV18 with TRBJ1-2; the D gene is possibly TRBD1 (5 bases). The V end was cut by 0 bases, the J end by 5 bases, with 10 bases between. Germline CDR1 and CDR2: KGHSH and LQKENI. The CDR3 covers 14 residues. CDR3 loop: CASSPPGTPYGYTF. CDR3 in DNA: TGTGCCAGCTCACCACCCGGGACCCCATATGGCTACACCTTC.

This clonotype turned up a few times. The chain employs TRBV25-1 and TRBJ2-5; D might be TRBD2 (5 bases). The CDR3 extends over 13 amino acids. The germline V and J ends were trimmed by 4 bases and 7 bases, with 13 bases remaining between them. Germline lookup yields CDR1 MGHDK and CDR2 SYGVNS. CDR3 nucleotide sequence: TGTGCCAGCAGTGCTATGGACGGAGGGACCCAGTACTTC. Translating it yields CASSAMDGGTQYF.

This clonotype was seen more than once but under ten times. The rearrangement links TRBV19 to TRBJ1-5; 7 nucleotides match TRBD1. The CDR3 length is 16 residues. Germline loops: CDR1 LNHDA, CDR2 SQIVND (reference sequence). The V segment lost 0 bases and the J segment 6 bases; nucleotides outside the gene matches: 8. Here the CDR3 reads CASSIDIRQGLQPQHF. In DNA form, the CDR3 reads TGTGCCAGTAGTATAGATATCAGACAGGGACTTCAGCCCCAGCATTTT.

The chain's CDR3 is CSAQPPGNTEAFF. In DNA, the CDR3 is TGCAGTGCCCAACCCCCTGGGAACACTGAAGCTTTCTTT. The chain carries TRBV20-1 and TRBJ1-1; D unresolved. The germline CDR1 and CDR2 sequences are DFQATT and SNEGSKA (reference sequence). The CDR3 sequence is 13 residues long. V dropped 6 bases and J dropped 1 base, with 12 bases sitting between them.

V and J are TRBV7-2 and TRBJ2-5; 8 bases align to TRBD2. There are 15 residues in the CDR3. The V and J ends lost 0 bases and 4 bases, in that order; junction bases with no gene match: 4. Germline V lookup: CDR1 SGHTA, CDR2 FQGNSA. The CDR3 DNA reads TGTGCCAGCAGCTTAGCCGGGGGGGCGGGAGAGACCCAGTACTTC. Its translation is CASSLAGGAGETQYF.

For the CDR3, the DNA is TGTGCCAGCAGTCAAAGGGACGCCAAGCAAGAGACCCAGTACTTC. This sequence encodes CASSQRDAKQETQYF. The rearrangement joins TRBV6-5 to TRBJ2-5; perhaps D is TRBD1 or TRBD2 (5 bases each). This CDR3 spans 15 amino acids. V shed 5 bases and J shed 2 bases, with 15 bases lying between them. Per the germline V gene, CDR1 is MNHEY and CDR2 is SVGAGI.

This clonotype came up a few times. CDR3 loop: CASRPGTGNNYEQYF. CDR3 nucleotides: TGTGCCAGCAGACCCGGGACAGGGAATAACTACGAGCAGTACTTC. The chain recombines TRBV2 with TRBJ2-7; 9 bases map to TRBD1. CDR3 size: 15 residues. Germline V gives CDR1 SNHLY, CDR2 FYNNEI. V lost 6 bases to trimming and J lost 3 bases; unmatched junction nucleotides: 9.

A few counts support this clonotype. The genes are TRBV4-2 and TRBJ2-5; TRBD2 might be the D (6 bases). The germline gives CDR1 LGHNA, CDR2 YNFKEQ. The CDR3 runs 16 residues. V shed 0 bases and J shed 5 bases, with 16 bases lying between them. The DNA of the CDR3 is TGTGCCAGCAGCCAAGAGTGGGGCTCGGGGAGGGAGACCCAGTACTTC. This encodes CASSQEWGSGRETQYF.

This clonotype was detected many times. This rearrangement joins TRBV6-5 to TRBJ1-3; D call uncertain. The germline CDR1 and CDR2 sequences are MNHEY and SVGAGI. Between the trimmed V and J ends, which lost 10 bases and 2 bases, there was a span of 18 bases. This CDR3 is built from 15 residues. The CDR3 region is CATRILPDAGNTIYF. CDR3 nucleotide sequence: TGTGCCACCCGCATCCTCCCCGACGCTGGAAACACCATATATTTT.

This clonotype was detected ten times or more. The chain couples TRBV4-3 to TRBJ1-1; 10 bases align to TRBD1. After removal of 6 bases from V and 4 bases from J, the junction contained 5 bases not matched to a gene. Germline V gene sequence: CDR1 LGHNA, CDR2 YSLEER. This CDR3 region has 14 residues. The CDR3 DNA sequence: TGCGCCAGCAGTCTGCGGACAGGGGGCACTGAAGCTTTCTTT. Translated, it gives CASSLRTGGTEAFF.

This clonotype was counted only a few times. The gene calls are TRBV20-1 and TRBJ2-3; D remains ambiguous. The length of the CDR3 is 11 residues. Looked up from germline, CDR1 is DFQATT and CDR2 is SNEGSKA (reference sequence). V dropped 0 bases and J dropped 10 bases, with 8 bases sitting between them. The CDR3 protein is CSARDQRAQYF. The DNA for the CDR3 is TGCAGTGCTAGAGATCAAAGGGCGCAGTATTTT.

V gene TRBV7-2 combines with J gene TRBJ2-1; D gene ambiguous. The CDR3 contains 13 residues. The V end lost 3 bases, the J end lost 0 bases, and 3 bases lay between the germline ends. The germline CDR1 and CDR2 sequences are SGHTA and FQGNSA. The CDR3 DNA sequence: TGTGCCAGCAGCTTTAGCTCCTACAATGAGCAGTTCTTC. Its protein is CASSFSSYNEQFF.

This clonotype has a count of ten or more. This sequence joins TRBV20-1 and TRBJ1-6; D gene uncertain. The CDR3 covers 11 residues. Trimming pared 5 bases from V and 5 bases from J, leaving 4 bases between. CDR1 and CDR2 (germline): DFQATT, SNEGSKA (reference sequence). The CDR3, as DNA: TGCAGTGCTCCGGATAATTCACCCCTCCACTTT. Translating it yields CSAPDNSPLHF.